This T cell receptor (beta chain) is from a study of cytomegalovirus exposure and HLA in healthy donors. This CDR3 is 17 amino acids long. Regarding the study as a whole: An observed cluster of highly shared sequence variants was recorded as a likely sequencing artifact.

This clone showed up just a few times. What it binds is not known. It was with 60 Vbeta and 13 Jbeta primers that the PCR ran. The table came from immunoSEQ multiplex PCR; TCRdb's copy has only in-frame clones and leaves some out. The sample records some 130,000 clones, approximately 82% being singletons. The receptor was isolated from a female donor in good health and CMV-seronegative. Sequenced material: PBMCs. This chain uses TRBV21-1 with TRBJ2-7; the table's D call, TRBD2, was not checked against the DNA. TRBV21-1 is labeled a pseudogene. This CDR3 reads CASSTDRLAGDTYEQYF. The CDR3 bases are TGTGCCAGCAGCACCGATCGACTAGCGGGAGATACCTACGAGCAGTACTTC.